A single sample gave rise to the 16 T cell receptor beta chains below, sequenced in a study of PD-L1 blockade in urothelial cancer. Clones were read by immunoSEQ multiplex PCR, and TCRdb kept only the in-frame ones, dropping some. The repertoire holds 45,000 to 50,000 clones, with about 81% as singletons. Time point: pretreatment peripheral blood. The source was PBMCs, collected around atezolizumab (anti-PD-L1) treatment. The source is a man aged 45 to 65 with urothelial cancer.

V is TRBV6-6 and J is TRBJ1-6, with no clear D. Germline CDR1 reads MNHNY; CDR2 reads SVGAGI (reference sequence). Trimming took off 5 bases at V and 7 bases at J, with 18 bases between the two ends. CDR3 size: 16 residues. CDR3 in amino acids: CASSLLAGSKNSPLHF. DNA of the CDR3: TGTGCCAGCAGTCTACTCGCCGGGTCTAAAAATTCACCCCTCCACTTT.

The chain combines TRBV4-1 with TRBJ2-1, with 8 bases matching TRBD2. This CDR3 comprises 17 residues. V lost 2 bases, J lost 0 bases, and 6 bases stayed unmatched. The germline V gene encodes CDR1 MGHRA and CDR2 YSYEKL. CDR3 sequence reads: CASSQTATSGSYNEQFF. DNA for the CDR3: TGCGCCAGCAGCCAAACTGCCACTAGCGGCTCCTACAATGAGCAGTTCTTC.

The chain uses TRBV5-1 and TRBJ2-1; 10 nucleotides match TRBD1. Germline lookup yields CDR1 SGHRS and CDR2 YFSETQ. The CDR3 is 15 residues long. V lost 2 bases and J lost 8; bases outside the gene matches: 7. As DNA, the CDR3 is TGCGCCAGCAGCTTCGGCGGGACAGGGGTCTATGAGCAGTTCTTC. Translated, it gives CASSFGGTGVYEQFF.

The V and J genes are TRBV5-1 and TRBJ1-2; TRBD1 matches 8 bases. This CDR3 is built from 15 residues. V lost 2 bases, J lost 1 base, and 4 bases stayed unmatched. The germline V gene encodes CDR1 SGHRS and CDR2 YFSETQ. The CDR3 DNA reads TGCGCCAGCAGCTTTGGACAGGGAATTAACTATGGCTACACCTTC. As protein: CASSFGQGINYGYTF. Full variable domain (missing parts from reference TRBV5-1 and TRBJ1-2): KAGVTQTPRYLIKTRGQQVTLSCSPISGHRSVSWYQQTPGQGLQFLFEYFSETQRNKGNFPGRFSGRQFSNSRSEMNVSTLELGDSALYLCASSFGQGINYGYTFGSGTRLTVV.

The CDR3 DNA reads as TGTGCCAGCACCCAGGACAGGGGGCGTAGCTATGGCTACACCTTC. Translation: CASTQDRGRSYGYTF. This rearrangement joins TRBV5-6 to TRBJ1-2; 11 bases map to TRBD1. The V and J ends lost 6 bases and 4 bases, in that order; junction bases with no gene match: 8. The germline V gene encodes CDR1 SGHDT and CDR2 YYEEEE. This CDR3 contains 15 residues.

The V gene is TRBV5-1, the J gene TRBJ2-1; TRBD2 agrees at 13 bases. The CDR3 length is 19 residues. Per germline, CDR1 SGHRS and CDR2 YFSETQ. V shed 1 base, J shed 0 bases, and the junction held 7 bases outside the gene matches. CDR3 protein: CASSLLGLAGLSSYNEQFF. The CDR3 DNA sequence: TGCGCCAGCAGCTTGTTGGGACTAGCGGGACTTAGCTCCTACAATGAGCAGTTCTTC.

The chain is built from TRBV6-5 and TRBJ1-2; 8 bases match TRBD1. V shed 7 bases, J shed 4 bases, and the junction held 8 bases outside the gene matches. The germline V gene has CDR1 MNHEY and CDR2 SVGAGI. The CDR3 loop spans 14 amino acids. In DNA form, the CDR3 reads TGTGCCAGCACCCTTGGACAGGGCACCTATGGCTACACCTTC. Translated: CASTLGQGTYGYTF.

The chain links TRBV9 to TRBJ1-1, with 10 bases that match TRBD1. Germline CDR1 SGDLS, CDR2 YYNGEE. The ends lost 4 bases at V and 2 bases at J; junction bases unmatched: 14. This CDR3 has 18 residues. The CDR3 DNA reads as TGTGCCAGCAGCCCTAACCGACAGGGGGCGATTGAAAACACTGAAGCTTTCTTT. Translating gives CASSPNRQGAIENTEAFF.

DNA of the CDR3: TGTGCCAGCAGTTTGAGGGAAAAACTGTTTTTT. This translates into CASSLREKLFF. This chain connects TRBV28 to TRBJ1-4; D is unresolved. The V end was cut by 3 bases, the J end by 8 bases, with 4 bases between. The CDR3 runs 11 residues. Germline V gene data show CDR1 as MDHEN and CDR2 as SYDVKM.

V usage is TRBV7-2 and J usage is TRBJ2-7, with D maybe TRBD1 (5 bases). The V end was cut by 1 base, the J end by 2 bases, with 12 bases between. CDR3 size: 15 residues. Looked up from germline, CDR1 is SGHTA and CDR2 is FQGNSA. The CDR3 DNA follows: TGTGCCAGCAGCTTAGGGGTAGGGGCCGCCTACGAGCAGTACGTC. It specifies CASSLGVGAAYEQYV.

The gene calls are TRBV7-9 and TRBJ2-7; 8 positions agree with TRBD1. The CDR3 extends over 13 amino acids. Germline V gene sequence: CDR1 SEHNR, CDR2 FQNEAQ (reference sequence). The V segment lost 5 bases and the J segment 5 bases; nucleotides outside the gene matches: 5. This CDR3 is CASSLTGVNEQYV. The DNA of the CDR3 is TGTGCCAGCAGCCTGACAGGGGTCAACGAGCAGTACGTC.

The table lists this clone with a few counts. CDR3 sequence (DNA): TGTGCCAGCAGCCGAGGAGGGATGCGAATGAACACTGAAGCTTTCTTT. Residues: CASSRGGMRMNTEAFF. The chain is built from TRBV9 and TRBJ1-1, with D uncertain. CDR1 is SGDLS and CDR2 is YYNGEE in the germline V gene. V dropped 4 bases and J dropped 0 bases, with 16 bases sitting between them. This CDR3 is built from 16 residues.

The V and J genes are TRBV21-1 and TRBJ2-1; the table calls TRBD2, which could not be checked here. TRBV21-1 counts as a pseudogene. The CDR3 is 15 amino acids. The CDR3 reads CASSKGTSSYNEQFF. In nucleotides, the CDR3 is TGTGCCAGCAGCAAAGGGACTAGTTCCTACAATGAGCAGTTCTTC.

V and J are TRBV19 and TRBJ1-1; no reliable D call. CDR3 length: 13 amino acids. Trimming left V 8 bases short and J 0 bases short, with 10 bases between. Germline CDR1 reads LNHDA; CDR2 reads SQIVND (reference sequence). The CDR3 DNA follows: TGTGCCAGTGGGCTTCTGGTGAACACTGAAGCTTTCTTT. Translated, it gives CASGLLVNTEAFF.

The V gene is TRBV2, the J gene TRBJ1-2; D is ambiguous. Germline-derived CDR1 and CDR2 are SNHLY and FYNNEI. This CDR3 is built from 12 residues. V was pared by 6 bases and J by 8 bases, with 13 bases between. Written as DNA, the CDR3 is TGTGCCAGCAGGGAGATAAAAGGAGGCTACACCTTC. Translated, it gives CASREIKGGYTF.

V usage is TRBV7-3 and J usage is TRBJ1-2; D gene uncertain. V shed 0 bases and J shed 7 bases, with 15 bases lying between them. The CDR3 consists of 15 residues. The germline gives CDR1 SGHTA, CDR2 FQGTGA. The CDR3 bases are TGTGCCAGCAGCTTAACCCGGAACAGCCCCAGTGGCTACACCTTC. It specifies CASSLTRNSPSGYTF.